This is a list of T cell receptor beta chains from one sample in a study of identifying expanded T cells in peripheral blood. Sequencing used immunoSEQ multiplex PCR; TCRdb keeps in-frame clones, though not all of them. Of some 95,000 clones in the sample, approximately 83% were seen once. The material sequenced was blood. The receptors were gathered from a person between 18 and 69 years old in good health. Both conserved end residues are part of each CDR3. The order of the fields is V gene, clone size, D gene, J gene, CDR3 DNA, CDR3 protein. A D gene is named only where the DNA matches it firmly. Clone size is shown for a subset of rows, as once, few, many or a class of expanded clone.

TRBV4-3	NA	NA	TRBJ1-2	TGCGCCAGCAGCCAAGGATGGGGATTTGGGGGCTACACCTTC	CASSQGWGFGGYTF
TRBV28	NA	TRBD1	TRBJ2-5	TGTGCCAGCAGTTCTGGTAAAGGGGGCATTTGGGAGACCCAGTACTTC	CASSSGKGGIWETQYF
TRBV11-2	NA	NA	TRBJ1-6	TGTGCCAGCAGCTCCGAGCCATATTCACCCCTCCACTTT	CASSSEPYSPLHF
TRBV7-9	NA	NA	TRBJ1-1	TGTGCCAGCAGCTTAGTAGCAGTGAACACTGAAGCTTTCTTT	CASSLVAVNTEAFF
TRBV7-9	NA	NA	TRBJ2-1	TGTGCCAGCAGCATTTCTTTGACATGGGAGAGGCAGTTCTTC	CASSISLTWERQFF
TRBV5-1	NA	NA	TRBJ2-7	TGCGCCAGCAGCAGAGGCTACGAGCAGTACTTC	CASSRGYEQYF
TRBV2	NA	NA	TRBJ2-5	TGTGCCAGCAAGGTGGAGACCCAGTACTTC	CASKVETQYF
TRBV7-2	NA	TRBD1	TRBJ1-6	TGTGCCAGCAGCCCGACAGGGGTTAATTCACCCCTCCACTTT	CASSPTGVNSPLHF
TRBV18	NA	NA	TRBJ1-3	TGTGCCAGCTCACCTGTTGACAGTAGCTCTGGAAACACCATATATTTT	CASSPVDSSSGNTIYF
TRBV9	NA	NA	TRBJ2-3	TGTGCCAGCAGCCCACGACAGCAAAAAGATACGCAGTATTTT	CASSPRQQKDTQYF
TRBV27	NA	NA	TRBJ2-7	TGTGCCAGCAGTTTAAAGGCAGGGGCGAACTACGAGCAGTACTTC	CASSLKAGANYEQYF
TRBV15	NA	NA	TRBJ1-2	TGTGCCACCAGCCCCCAAGGGCAGGGCAATGGCTACACCTTC	CATSPQGQGNGYTF
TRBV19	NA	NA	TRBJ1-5	TGTGCCAGTAGTCGTCAGGGTGGTCAGCCCCAGCATTTT	CASSRQGGQPQHF
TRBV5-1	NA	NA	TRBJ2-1	TGCGCCAGCAGCACCTCCCGGAGGGTGGATGAGCAGTTCTTC	CASSTSRRVDEQFF
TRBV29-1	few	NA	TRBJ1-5	TGCAGCGTTGAAACCGGGACCGCAAATCAGCCCCAGCATTTT	CSVETGTANQPQHF
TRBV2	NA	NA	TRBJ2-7	TGTGCCAGCAGTGAAGCGCCCGGTCGCCTGGCCGAGCAGTACTTC	CASSEAPGRLAEQYF
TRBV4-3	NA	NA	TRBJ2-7	TGCGCCAGCAGCCAAGAGGTTCAGGCCGGGTACGAGCAGTACTTC	CASSQEVQAGYEQYF
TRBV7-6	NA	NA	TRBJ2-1	TGTGCCAGCAGCTTAGTCAACAATTTACTTTACAATGAGCAGTTCTTC	CASSLVNNLLYNEQFF
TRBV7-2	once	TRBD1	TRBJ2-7	TGTGCCAGCAGCCGAGAGGGGACAGGGGGCGGCGAGCAGTACTTC	CASSREGTGGGEQYF
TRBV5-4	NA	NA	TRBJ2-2	TGTGCCAGCGGGAACACCGGGGAGCTGTTTTTT	CASGNTGELFF
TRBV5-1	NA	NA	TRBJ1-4	TGCGCCAGCAGCTTGGGACCCGAACAGCGAAAACTGTTTTTT	CASSLGPEQRKLFF
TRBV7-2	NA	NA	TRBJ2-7	TGTGCCAGCAGCTTAGCGGGGCAGGCCTTCTACGAGCAGTACTTC	CASSLAGQAFYEQYF
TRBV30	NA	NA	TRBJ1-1	TGTGCCTGGGGGGGTGGTGCGGAGCTGAACACTGAAGCTTTCTTT	CAWGGGAELNTEAFF
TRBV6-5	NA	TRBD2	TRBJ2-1	TGTGCCAGCAGCCTGGGACTAGCGGGGAACAATGAGCAGTTCTTC	CASSLGLAGNNEQFF
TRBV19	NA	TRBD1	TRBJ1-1	TGTGCCAGTAGTATTCAGGGGGTCTGGTCGAACACTGAAGCTTTCTTT	CASSIQGVWSNTEAFF
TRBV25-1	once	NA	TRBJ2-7	TGTGCCAGCAGTGAAGGAGGACGGGGGCGGCTCTACGAGCAGTACTTC	CASSEGGRGRLYEQYF
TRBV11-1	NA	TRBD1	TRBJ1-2	TGTGCCAGCAGCGACAGGGGTGGTAACTATGGCTACACCTTC	CASSDRGGNYGYTF
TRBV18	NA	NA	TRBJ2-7	TGTGCCAGCTCACCTAATGACAGCTACGAGCAGTACTTC	CASSPNDSYEQYF
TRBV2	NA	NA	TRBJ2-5	TGTGCCAGCAGTGAAGGGGCAGGCCAAGAGACCCAGTACTTC	CASSEGAGQETQYF
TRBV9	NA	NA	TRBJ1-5	TGTGCCAGCAGCGTAGGGGTAGATAATCAGCCCCAGCATTTT	CASSVGVDNQPQHF
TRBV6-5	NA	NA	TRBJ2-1	TGTGCCAGCAGTTACGCGGGGAGCACTGAGCAGTTCTTC	CASSYAGSTEQFF
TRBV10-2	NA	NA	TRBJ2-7	TGCGCCAGCAGTGAGTGGGTCCCGGGACACTGGGCGCAGTACTTC	CASSEWVPGHWAQYF
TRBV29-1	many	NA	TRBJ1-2	TGCAGCGTTGAGGGCAGGGGACATAACTATGGCTACACCTTC	CSVEGRGHNYGYTF
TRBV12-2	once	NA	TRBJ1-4	TGTGCAAGTCGCTTAGCTCCAGACAGGGCGAATGAAAAACTGTTTTTT	CASRLAPDRANEKLFF
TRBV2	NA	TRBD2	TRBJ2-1	TGTGCCAGCAGTGAATTCGCGGGGGGGGTCTACAATGAGCAGTTCTTC	CASSEFAGGVYNEQFF
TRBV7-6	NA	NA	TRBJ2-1	TGTGCCAGCAGCTTACCTTCCCCGATGTTGGGGGGGCCCAATGAGCAGTTCTTC	CASSLPSPMLGGPNEQFF
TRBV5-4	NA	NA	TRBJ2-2	TGTGCCAGCAGCTTAGGGCCAGCCTCCACCGGGGAGCTGTTTTTT	CASSLGPASTGELFF
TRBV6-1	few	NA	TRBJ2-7	TGTGCCAGTAGGGGGGCCCTGGTTCGCACCTACGAGCAGTACTTC	CASRGALVRTYEQYF
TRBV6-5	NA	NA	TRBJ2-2	TGTGCCAGCAGTTACCACAGCAGGGGTCCCGGGGAGCTGTTTTTT	CASSYHSRGPGELFF
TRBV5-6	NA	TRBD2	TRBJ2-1	TGTGCCAGCAGCTTGGGGACTAGCGGGGGCCCCCGGTACAATGAGCAGTTCTTC	CASSLGTSGGPRYNEQFF
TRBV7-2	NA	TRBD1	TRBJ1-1	TGTGCCAGCAGCTCACGACAGGGTCTCGAGGCTTTCTTT	CASSSRQGLEAFF